Each of the 17 T cell receptor beta chains below was sequenced from the same sample in a study of molecular identifiers for immune sequencing clone quantification. A single record per CDR3 protein comes from TCRdb applying MiXCR to the PCR reads. In the table there are about 640,000 distinct CDR3 sequences, about 20% of which are singletons. The source material was naive CD8+ T cells from blood, with Jurkat cell RNA spiked in. As to subset: FACS-sorted CD8+CD4-CCR7+CD45RA+ naive T cells. The origin of the receptors is a human donor in good health. Some libraries in this study had Jurkat cell RNA spiked in.

Of note for this clonotype: Since no conserved phenylalanine or tryptophan closes the CDR3, a read error is the likely cause. The limits of the CDR3 on the DNA are not certain, so only TCRdb's listed CDR3 is given. The rearrangement links TRBV6-2 or TRBV6-3 to TRBJ2-7. Germline V gene lookup returns CDR1 MNHEY and CDR2 SVGEGT. The CDR3 is 9 amino acids long, termini counted. CDR3 region: CASSVSGVG.

A note on this clonotype: The junction and the germline gene differ at one end; a read error may be behind it. The chain employs TRBV12-3 or TRBV12-4 and TRBJ2-1; TRBD2 agrees at 9 bases. The CDR3 contains 12 residues. The CDR3 nucleotides are TGTGCCAGCAGCCACCCCGCGGGAGGGCCGTCCTTC. Translating it yields CASSHPAGGPSF.

The sample holds many counts of this clonotype. This chain joins TRBV7-9 and TRBJ1-5; TRBD1 matches 11 bases. CDR1 is SEHNR, CDR2 FQNEAQ, per germline (reference sequence). V lost 3 bases, J lost 5 bases, and 12 bases stayed unmatched. The CDR3 length is 18 residues. In nucleotides, the CDR3 is TGTGCCAGCAGCTTCACCGGGACAGGGGGGAGAAAATATCAGCCCCAGCATTTT. Translating gives CASSFTGTGGRKYQPQHF.

In its sample, this clonotype was seen a few times. This rearrangement joins TRBV4-1 to TRBJ2-1; 11 positions agree with TRBD2. Germline V gene data show CDR1 as MGHRA and CDR2 as YSYEKL. J was trimmed by 8 bases and V by 0 bases; bases with no gene match: 3. This CDR3 is built from 15 residues. Written as DNA, the CDR3 is TGCGCCAGCAGCCAAGAAACTAGCGGGGGACATGAGCAGTTCTTC. Residues: CASSQETSGGHEQFF.

Ten or more counts support this clonotype. The CDR3 spells CASSGTGVGGEQFF. The CDR3, as DNA: TGTGCCAGCAGTGGGACAGGGGTTGGAGGTGAGCAGTTCTTC. The chain combines TRBV6-6 with TRBJ2-1; 10 bases are a match to TRBD1. J lost 9 bases, V lost 5 bases, and 7 bases had no gene match. Germline lookup yields CDR1 MNHNY and CDR2 SVGAGI (reference sequence). CDR3 size: 14 residues.

To note about this clonotype: A much larger clone is a single base away; this may be a read error. The chain has TRBV6-5 and TRBJ1-3; tentative D call: TRBD1 (6 bases). The CDR3 length is 16 residues. Germline assignment: CDR1 MNHEY and CDR2 SVGAGI. CDR3 amino acids: CASGYSQGSSGNTIYF. CDR3 sequence (DNA): TGTGCCAGCGGTTACTCGCAGGGGAGCTCTGGAAACACCATATATTTT.

A note on this clonotype: Compared with germline, one end of the junction differs, possibly owing to a read error. V usage is TRBV29-1 and J usage is TRBJ2-7; possible D gene TRBD1, 6 bases. Germline CDR1 reads SQVTM; CDR2 reads ANQGSEA. CDR3 length equals 13 residues. CDR3 sequence: CSVLGQTSYEQHF. CDR3 coding DNA: TGCAGCGTCCTTGGACAGACATCCTACGAGCAGCACTTC.

Ten or more counts support this clonotype. The rearrangement joins TRBV19 to TRBJ2-7; D remains unclear. The CDR3 covers 17 residues. CDR1 and CDR2 (germline): LNHDA, SQIVND (reference sequence). The V and J ends lost 8 bases and 0 bases respectively, with 23 bases between them. Here the CDR3 reads CASRPRSRTVSSYEQYF. For the CDR3, the DNA is TGTGCCAGTCGTCCCCGTTCGCGGACCGTCAGCTCCTACGAGCAGTACTTC.

This clonotype was recorded a few times. The J gene is TRBJ1-5, the V gene TRBV12-3 or TRBV12-4, with D unclear. V lost 1 base and J 7 bases, leaving 17 bases between the germline ends. The CDR3 consists of 16 residues. In DNA, the CDR3 is TGTGCCAGCAGTTTAGGGTCCGGGGTTGGTAGGCAGCCCCAGCATTTT. Its translation is CASSLGSGVGRQPQHF.

The rearrangement uses TRBV6-6 and TRBJ2-1; a possible D gene is TRBD1 (5 bases). CDR1 and CDR2 from the germline V gene are MNHNY and SVGAGI (reference sequence). The CDR3 has 14 amino acids. Trimming took off 7 bases at V and 0 bases at J, with 10 bases between the two ends. The CDR3 spells CASTQGSSYNEQFF. CDR3 DNA: TGTGCCAGCACTCAGGGTTCCTCCTACAATGAGCAGTTCTTC.

This clonotype was counted at least ten times. The genes are TRBV21-1 and TRBJ2-2; TRBD2 reflects the table's D call only, with no check against the DNA. TRBV21-1 is marked as a pseudogene. The CDR3 spans 17 residues. CDR3 region: CASSKATASGNTGELFF. The CDR3 coding sequence is TGTGCCAGCAGCAAAGCCACCGCTAGCGGAAACACCGGGGAGCTGTTTTTT.

This clonotype came up many times. This chain connects TRBV6-1 to TRBJ2-3; 9 bases fit TRBD1. Germline CDR1 MNHNS, CDR2 SASEGT. With 8 bases clipped from V and 3 bases from J, the junction kept 3 bases outside the gene matches. The CDR3 has 13 amino acids. The CDR3 region has the DNA TGTGCCAGCGAACAGGGGGCAACAGATACGCAGTATTTT. It is translated as CASEQGATDTQYF.

Comments on this clonotype: This may stem from a read error, because a much larger clone lies one nucleotide away. The rearrangement joins TRBV5-3 to TRBJ2-7; 10 positions agree with TRBD1. TRBV5-3 is an ORF for which the function is uncertain. The CDR3 runs to 15 residues. Trimming cost V 8 bases and J 2 bases; bases outside gene matches: 10. The CDR3 DNA sequence: TGTGCCAGCGGCTTGTTCGGACAGGGGGCCTACGAGCAGTACTTC. Translated, it gives CASGLFGQGAYEQYF.

In its sample, this clonotype was seen many times. The chain recombines TRBV29-1 with TRBJ2-3, with 10 bases that match TRBD2. Losses at the gene ends were 4 bases for V and 2 bases for J; bases not matched to a gene: 3. CDR1 is SQVTM, CDR2 ANQGSEA, per germline. The CDR3 has 14 amino acids. The CDR3 reads CSVALAGDTDTQYF. The CDR3 DNA follows: TGCAGCGTTGCCCTAGCGGGAGACACAGATACGCAGTATTTT.

This clonotype was observed a few times. The genes are TRBV10-3 and TRBJ2-7; 7 bases align to TRBD1. The CDR3 totals 14 residues. In germline, CDR1 is ENHRY, CDR2 SYGVKD. With 5 bases clipped from V and 0 bases from J, the junction kept 4 bases outside the gene matches. The CDR3 spells CAISKTGHSYEQYF. Written as DNA, the CDR3 is TGTGCCATCAGTAAGACAGGGCACTCCTACGAGCAGTACTTC.

This clonotype appeared a few times. CDR3 DNA sequence: TGTGCCAGCAGCTTAGTGGGCAGCGCCGGAGTCCACAATGAGCAGTTCTTC. This encodes CASSLVGSAGVHNEQFF. This chain uses TRBV7-9 with TRBJ2-1; D ambiguous. Trimming cost V 1 base and J 5 bases, with 18 bases left between them. CDR3 length equals 17 residues. Germline-derived CDR1 and CDR2 are SEHNR and FQNEAQ (reference sequence).

Concerning this clonotype: This may arise from a read error, as a much more abundant clone is one base away. The V and J genes are TRBV25-1 and TRBJ2-5, with D hard to call. This CDR3 comprises 13 residues. The V gene lost 4 bases and the J gene lost 4 bases, with 10 bases spanning the gap. Germline CDR1 is MGHDK and CDR2 is SYGVNS. The DNA for the CDR3 is TGTGCCAGCAGTGGATCTAGGCTAGAGACCCAGTACTTC. Translating it yields CASSGSRLETQYF. The variable domain in full, with the rest retrieved from reference TRBV25-1 and TRBJ2-5, is EADIYQTPRYLVIGTGKKITLECSQTMGHDKMYWYQQDPGMELHLIHYSYGVNSTEKGDLSSESTVSRIRTEHFPLTLESARPSHTSQYLCASSGSRLETQYFGPGTRLLVL.